The T cell receptor beta chain under discussion was sequenced for a study of T-cell memory formation after mild COVID-19. Study outcomes and limitations: A second wave expanding day 15 to 37 was CD4+-biased; contracting clones were balanced. Pre-infection memory contained some responding clones, which suggested that cross-reactive memory had joined. Nothing confirmed that second-wave clones peaking on day 37 were specific for SARS-CoV-2.

A word on this clonotype: The antigen is unknown.

Constant-segment primers and 5'RACE yielded cDNA libraries for TCR alpha and TCR beta, each carrying sample barcodes and UMIs. TCRdb called the 5' RACE reads again in MiXCR, with one record for every CDR3 protein. The sample gives roughly 43,000 distinct CDR3 sequences, about a tenth of which show up once; 12% is in the top ten. This clonotype originated in an adult woman who had mild COVID-19 (a few samples of this study predate the infection). Cell type and time point are not known. Sequencing input: PBMCs or a T cell subset sorted from them (not recorded which).

The CDR3 is CASSHSPAATDTQYF. CDR3 DNA: TGTGCCAGCAGTCACAGTCCGGCCGCGACAGATACGCAGTATTTT. This chain uses TRBV9 with TRBJ2-3; no clear D. The CDR3 totals 15 residues. CDR1 and CDR2 (germline): SGDLS, YYNGEE. V was trimmed by 5 bases and J by 3 bases, leaving 16 bases between them.